What follows are 17 T cell receptor beta chains derived from one specimen sequenced in a study of blood T cell repertoires in COVID-19 (dated by TCRdb to about 2020). Library preparation used the immunoSEQ multiplex PCR assay. Here the immuneACCESS table is served through TCRdb, limited to in-frame sequences with V and J called. Missing clones are a known gap in these copies; in checked studies unresolved V genes cover under half, and the rest lacks a known reason. The sample contains some 320,000 clones, roughly 90% of them found a single time. The leading ten clones occupy roughly 5.3% of the sample. Specimen: PBMCs or T cells enriched from blood (not recorded which). Receptor source: a man aged 55 to 70 who had recovered from COVID-19.

V is TRBV7-3 and J is TRBJ1-1, with 12 bases that match TRBD1. Losses at the gene ends were 4 bases for V and 4 bases for J; bases not matched to a gene: 4. Germline loops: CDR1 SGHTA, CDR2 FQGTGA. CDR3 length: 15 amino acids. This CDR3 is CASSSGTGGFTEAFF. The DNA of the CDR3 is TGTGCCAGCAGCTCTGGGACAGGGGGCTTCACTGAAGCTTTCTTT.

The rearrangement joins TRBV6-5 to TRBJ2-1; the match to TRBD2 covers 10 bases. The CDR3 is 15 residues long. In germline, CDR1 is MNHEY, CDR2 SVGAGI. Trimming took 2 bases from V and 8 from J; bases not matched to a gene: 6. The CDR3 loop is CASSYPSGSKDEQFF. The CDR3 DNA reads TGTGCCAGCAGTTACCCTAGCGGGAGTAAGGATGAGCAGTTCTTC.

The J gene is TRBJ2-5, the V gene TRBV5-6, with a possible D match to TRBD1 (6 bases). CDR1 and CDR2 (germline): SGHDT, YYEEEE. V was clipped by 6 bases and J by 5 bases, with 17 bases between them. There are 14 residues in the CDR3. CDR3 DNA: TGTGCCAGCACCCCCTATAGGGGGAGTGAGACCCAGTACTTC. Its protein product is CASTPYRGSETQYF.

The chain joins TRBV6-6 to TRBJ2-3; possibly TRBD2 for D (6 bases). Germline V lookup: CDR1 MNHNY, CDR2 SVGAGI (reference sequence). The CDR3 is made up of 15 amino acids. Trimming removed 6 bases from V and 4 bases from J, with 17 bases in between. As DNA, the CDR3 is TGTGCCAGCAGGGAACCAGCGGGTATCGCAGATACGCAGTATTTT. It codes for CASREPAGIADTQYF.

The chain uses TRBV9 and TRBJ2-3, with D possibly being TRBD2 (5 bases). CDR3 length: 15 amino acids. The V and J ends lost 4 bases and 2 bases respectively, with 14 bases between them. The germline V gene encodes CDR1 SGDLS and CDR2 YYNGEE. Written as DNA, the CDR3 is TGTGCCAGCAGCCCCCGGGGTAGACCCACAGATACGCAGTATTTT. This translates into CASSPRGRPTDTQYF.

The rearrangement joins TRBV19 to TRBJ1-2, with D possibly being TRBD1 (6 bases). CDR3 length: 13 residues. V lost 6 bases and J lost 2, with 10 bases in between. Germline values: CDR1 LNHDA, CDR2 SQIVND (reference sequence). CDR3 residues: CASRLGANYGYTF. CDR3 nucleotides: TGTGCCAGTAGGCTGGGGGCCAACTATGGCTACACCTTC.

This chain links TRBV7-9 with TRBJ2-1, with TRBD2 matching 11 bases. J lost 7 bases, V lost 2 bases, and 4 bases had no gene match. From germline, CDR1 is SEHNR and CDR2 FQNEAQ (reference sequence). This CDR3 spans 15 amino acids. The DNA for the CDR3 is TGTGCCAGCAGCTTAAGAGGGACTAGCGGTAATGAGCAGTTCTTC. It encodes CASSLRGTSGNEQFF.

This chain links TRBV28 with TRBJ2-7, with TRBD2 as a possible D gene (5 bases). Deletions cut 1 base from V and 4 bases from J, with 11 bases between. Germline CDR1 and CDR2: MDHEN and SYDVKM. This CDR3 has 14 residues. The DNA for the CDR3 is TGTGCCAGCAGTTTATCGAGGGCCGGATACGAGCAGTACTTC. Translation gives CASSLSRAGYEQYF.

The V call is TRBV29-1, the J call TRBJ2-7; D ambiguous. V lost 0 bases, J lost 1 base, and 10 bases lay in between. The CDR3 contains 14 residues. Germline lookup yields CDR1 SQVTM and CDR2 ANQGSEA. CDR3 amino acids: CSVEDPWQSYEQYF. The CDR3 DNA follows: TGCAGCGTTGAAGATCCATGGCAGTCCTACGAGCAGTACTTC.

The chain uses TRBV7-8 and TRBJ1-6, with D unresolved. V gave up 0 bases and J gave up 5 bases, with 11 bases separating them. CDR3 length: 16 amino acids. CDR1 is SGHVS, CDR2 FQNEAQ, per germline. The CDR3 is CASSLASGRHNSPLHF. CDR3 in DNA: TGTGCCAGCAGCTTAGCGTCGGGGAGGCATAATTCACCCCTCCACTTT.

V gene TRBV28 combines with J gene TRBJ2-7; 7 positions agree with TRBD2. Germline values: CDR1 MDHEN, CDR2 SYDVKM. The CDR3 has 15 residues. V shed 6 bases and J 2 bases; nucleotides not matched to a gene: 10. CDR3 sequence reads: CASRRTSATTYEQYF. CDR3 DNA: TGTGCCAGCAGACGTACTAGCGCTACCACCTACGAGCAGTACTTC.

The chain employs TRBV2 and TRBJ2-7, with 8 bases fitting TRBD2. Germline trimming cut 2 bases from V and 6 bases from J; bases unmatched to any gene: 9. Germline CDR1 reads SNHLY; CDR2 reads FYNNEI. This CDR3 region has 15 residues. CDR3 in DNA: TGTGCCAGCAGTGAACTATTAGCGGGATCCGGCGAGCAGTACTTC. This codes for CASSELLAGSGEQYF.

The chain carries TRBV27 and TRBJ2-7; 12 nucleotides line up with TRBD1. After removal of 7 bases from V and 5 bases from J, the junction contained 12 bases not matched to a gene. This CDR3 contains 16 residues. Germline CDR1 MNHEY, CDR2 SMNVEV (reference sequence). The CDR3 reads CASKQVPGTGGHEQYF. In DNA form, the CDR3 reads TGTGCCAGCAAACAAGTGCCCGGGACAGGGGGCCACGAGCAGTACTTC.

The chain carries TRBV27 and TRBJ1-1; no firm D call. Germline assignment: CDR1 MNHEY and CDR2 SMNVEV (reference sequence). This CDR3 is built from 15 residues. Trimming removed 0 bases from V and 1 base from J, with 9 bases in between. For the CDR3, the DNA is TGTGCCAGCAGTTTATCGGTCAAGCCGAACACTGAAGCTTTCTTT. Translated: CASSLSVKPNTEAFF.

The chain recombines TRBV6-1 with TRBJ2-7, with D possibly TRBD2 on 5 matching bases. CDR1 MNHNS and CDR2 SASEGT come from the germline V gene. With 3 bases removed from V and 2 bases from J, the gap between germline ends came to 14 bases. This CDR3 is built from 15 residues. The CDR3 here is CASSDPGSPTYEQYF. CDR3 DNA sequence: TGTGCCAGCAGTGATCCGGGGTCACCTACCTACGAGCAGTACTTC.

The chain joins TRBV2 to TRBJ1-2, with TRBD1 matching 9 bases. V gave up 7 bases and J gave up 2 bases; unmatched junction bases: 5. CDR3 length: 14 residues. Germline V gene lookup returns CDR1 SNHLY and CDR2 FYNNEI. The CDR3 loop reads CASNLQGANYGYTF. In DNA form, the CDR3 reads TGTGCCAGCAACCTACAGGGGGCGAACTATGGCTACACCTTC.

V and J are TRBV7-3 and TRBJ2-3, with TRBD1 matching over 8 bases. This CDR3 is built from 13 residues. The germline CDR1 and CDR2 sequences are SGHTA and FQGTGA. V trimming: 8 bases; J trimming: 4 bases; junction bases outside the gene matches: 5. The CDR3 is CASGTGISDTQYF. CDR3 DNA sequence: TGTGCCAGCGGGACAGGTATATCAGATACGCAGTATTTT.